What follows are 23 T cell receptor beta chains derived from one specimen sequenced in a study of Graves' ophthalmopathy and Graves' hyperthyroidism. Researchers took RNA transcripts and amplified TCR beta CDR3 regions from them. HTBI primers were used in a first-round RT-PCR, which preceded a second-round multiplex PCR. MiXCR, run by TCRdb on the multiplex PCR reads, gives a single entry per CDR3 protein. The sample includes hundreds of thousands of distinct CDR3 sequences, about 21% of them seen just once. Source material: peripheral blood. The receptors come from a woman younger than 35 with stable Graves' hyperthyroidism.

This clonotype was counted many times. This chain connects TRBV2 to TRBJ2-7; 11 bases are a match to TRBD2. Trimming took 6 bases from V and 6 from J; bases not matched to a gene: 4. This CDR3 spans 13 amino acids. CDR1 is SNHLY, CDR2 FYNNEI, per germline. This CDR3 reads CASRGLAGGEQYF. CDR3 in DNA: TGTGCCAGCAGAGGACTAGCGGGCGGCGAGCAGTACTTC.

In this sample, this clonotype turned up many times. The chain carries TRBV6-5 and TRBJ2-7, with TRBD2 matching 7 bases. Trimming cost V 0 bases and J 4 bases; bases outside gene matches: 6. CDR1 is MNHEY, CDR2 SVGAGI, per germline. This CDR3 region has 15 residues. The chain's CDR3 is CASSYSSGAKYEQYF. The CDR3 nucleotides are TGTGCCAGCAGTTACTCGAGCGGGGCAAAATACGAGCAGTACTTC.

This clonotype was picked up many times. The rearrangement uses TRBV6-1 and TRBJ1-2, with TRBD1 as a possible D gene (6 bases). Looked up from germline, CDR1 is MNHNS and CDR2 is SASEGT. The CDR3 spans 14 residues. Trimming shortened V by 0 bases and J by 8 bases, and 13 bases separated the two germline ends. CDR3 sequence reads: CASSEALHRDGYTF. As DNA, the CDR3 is TGTGCCAGCAGTGAAGCGCTTCACAGGGACGGCTACACCTTC.

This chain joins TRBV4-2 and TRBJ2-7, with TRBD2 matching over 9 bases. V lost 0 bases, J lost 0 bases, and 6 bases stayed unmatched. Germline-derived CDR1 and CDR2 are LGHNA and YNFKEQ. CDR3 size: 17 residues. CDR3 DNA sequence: TGTGCCAGCAGCCAAGACAGCGGGAGGCAATCCTCCTACGAGCAGTACTTC. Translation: CASSQDSGRQSSYEQYF.

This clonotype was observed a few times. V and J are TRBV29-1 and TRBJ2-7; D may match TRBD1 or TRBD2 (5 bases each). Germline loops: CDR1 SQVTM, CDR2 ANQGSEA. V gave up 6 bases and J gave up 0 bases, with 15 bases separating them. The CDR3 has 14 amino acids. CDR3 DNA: TGCAGCGTAGCAACAGGTCGGGGCTCCTACGAGCAGTACTTC. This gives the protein CSVATGRGSYEQYF.

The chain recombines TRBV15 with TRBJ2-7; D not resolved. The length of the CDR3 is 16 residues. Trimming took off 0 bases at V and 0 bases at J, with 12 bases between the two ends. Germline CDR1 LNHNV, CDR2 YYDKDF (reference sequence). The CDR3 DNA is TGTGCCACCAGCAGAGATTGGCGCTTTAGCTCCTACGAGCAGTACTTC. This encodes CATSRDWRFSSYEQYF.

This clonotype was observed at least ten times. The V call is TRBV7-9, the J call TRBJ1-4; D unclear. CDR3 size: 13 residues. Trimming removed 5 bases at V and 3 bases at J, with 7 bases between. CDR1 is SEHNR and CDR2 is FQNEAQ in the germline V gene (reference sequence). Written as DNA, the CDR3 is TGTGCCAGCAGCCGCGGGGCTAATGAAAAACTGTTTTTT. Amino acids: CASSRGANEKLFF.

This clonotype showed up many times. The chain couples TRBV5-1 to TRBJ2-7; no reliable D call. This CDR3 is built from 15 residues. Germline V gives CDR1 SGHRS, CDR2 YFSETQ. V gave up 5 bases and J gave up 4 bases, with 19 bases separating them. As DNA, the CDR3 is TGCGCCAGCAGGGAAGCGCTCGGGCCGACATACGAGCAGTACTTC. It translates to CASREALGPTYEQYF.

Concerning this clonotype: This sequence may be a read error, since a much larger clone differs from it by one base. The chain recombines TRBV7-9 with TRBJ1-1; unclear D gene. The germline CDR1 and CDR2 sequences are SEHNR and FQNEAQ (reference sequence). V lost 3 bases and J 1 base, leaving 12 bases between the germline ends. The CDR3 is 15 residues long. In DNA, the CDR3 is TGTGCCAGCAGCTTCCAAAACGGGGAGAACACTGAAGCTTTCTTT. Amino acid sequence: CASSFQNGENTEAFF.

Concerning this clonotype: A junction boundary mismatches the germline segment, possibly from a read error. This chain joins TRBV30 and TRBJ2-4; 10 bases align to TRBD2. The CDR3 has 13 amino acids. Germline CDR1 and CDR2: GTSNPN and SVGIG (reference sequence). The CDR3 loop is CAWSSGRAGIKYF. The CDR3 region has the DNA TGTGCCTGGAGTAGCGGGAGGGCCGGCATTAAGTACTTC. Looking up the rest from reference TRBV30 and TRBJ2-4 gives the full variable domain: SQTIHQWPATLVQPVGSPLSLECTVEGTSNPNLYWYRQAAGRGLQLLFYSVGIGQISSEVPQNLSASRPQDRQFILSSKKLLLSDSGFYLCAWSSGRAGIKYFGAGTRLSVL.

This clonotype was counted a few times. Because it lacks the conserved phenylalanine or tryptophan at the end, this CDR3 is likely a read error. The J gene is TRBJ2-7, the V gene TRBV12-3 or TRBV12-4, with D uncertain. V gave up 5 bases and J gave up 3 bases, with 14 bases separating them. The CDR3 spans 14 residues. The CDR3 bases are TGTGCCAGCAGTATTACAGAATCCCTCTACGAGCAGTACTAC. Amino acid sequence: CASSITESLYEQYY.

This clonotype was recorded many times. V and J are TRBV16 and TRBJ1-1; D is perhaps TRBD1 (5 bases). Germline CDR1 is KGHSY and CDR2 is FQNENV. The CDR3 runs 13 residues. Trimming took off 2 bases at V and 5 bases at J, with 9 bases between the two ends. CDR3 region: CASSQQGETEAFF. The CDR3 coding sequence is TGTGCCAGCAGCCAACAGGGAGAGACTGAAGCTTTCTTT.

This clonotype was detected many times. The CDR3 protein is CASSLVSGGRTEAFF. The CDR3 DNA reads as TGTGCCAGCAGTTTGGTGTCAGGGGGAAGGACTGAAGCTTTCTTT. The rearrangement links TRBV28 to TRBJ1-1; 7 nucleotides line up with TRBD1. CDR3 length: 15 residues. Per the germline V gene, CDR1 is MDHEN and CDR2 is SYDVKM. With V trimmed by 3 bases and J by 5 bases, 9 bases remained unmatched.

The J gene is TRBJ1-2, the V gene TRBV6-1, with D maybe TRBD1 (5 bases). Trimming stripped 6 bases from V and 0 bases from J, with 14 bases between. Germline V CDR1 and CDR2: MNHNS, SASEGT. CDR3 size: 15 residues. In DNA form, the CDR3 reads TGTGCCAGCAGAGGAAGACAGTTAGCTAACTATGGCTACACCTTC. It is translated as CASRGRQLANYGYTF.

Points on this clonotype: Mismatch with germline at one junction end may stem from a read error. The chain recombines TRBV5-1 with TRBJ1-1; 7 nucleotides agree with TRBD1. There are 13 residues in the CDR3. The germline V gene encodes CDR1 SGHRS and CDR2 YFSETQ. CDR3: CASSLQGSTEALF. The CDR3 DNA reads TGCGCCAGCAGCTTACAGGGGTCGACTGAAGCTCTCTTT.

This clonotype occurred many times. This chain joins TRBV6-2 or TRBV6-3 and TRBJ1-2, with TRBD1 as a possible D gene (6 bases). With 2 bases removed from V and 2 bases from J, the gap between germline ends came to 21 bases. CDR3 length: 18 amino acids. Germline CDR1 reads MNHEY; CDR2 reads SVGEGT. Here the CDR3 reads CASSYPTGRITSNYGYTF. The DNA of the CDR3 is TGTGCCAGCAGTTACCCGACAGGACGAATAACCTCCAACTATGGCTACACCTTC.

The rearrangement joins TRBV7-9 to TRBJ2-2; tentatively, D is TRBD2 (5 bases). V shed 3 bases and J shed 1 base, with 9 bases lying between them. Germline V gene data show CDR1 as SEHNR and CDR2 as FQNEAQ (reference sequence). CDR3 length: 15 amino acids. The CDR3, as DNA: TGTGCCAGCAGCTTGGAGAGGGTGAACACCGGGGAGCTGTTTTTT. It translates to CASSLERVNTGELFF.

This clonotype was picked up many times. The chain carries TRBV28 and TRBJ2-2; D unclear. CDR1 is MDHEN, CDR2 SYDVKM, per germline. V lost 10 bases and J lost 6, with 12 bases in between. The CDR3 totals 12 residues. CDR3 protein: CATAPGAGELFF. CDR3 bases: TGTGCCACCGCTCCGGGCGCCGGGGAGCTGTTTTTT.

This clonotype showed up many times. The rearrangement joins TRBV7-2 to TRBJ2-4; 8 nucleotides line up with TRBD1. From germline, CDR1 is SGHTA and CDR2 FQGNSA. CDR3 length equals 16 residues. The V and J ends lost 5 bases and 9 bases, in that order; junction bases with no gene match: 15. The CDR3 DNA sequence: TGTGCCAGCAGCCGAAACCCGGACAGGGCTTGGAGCATTCAGTACTTC. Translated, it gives CASSRNPDRAWSIQYF.

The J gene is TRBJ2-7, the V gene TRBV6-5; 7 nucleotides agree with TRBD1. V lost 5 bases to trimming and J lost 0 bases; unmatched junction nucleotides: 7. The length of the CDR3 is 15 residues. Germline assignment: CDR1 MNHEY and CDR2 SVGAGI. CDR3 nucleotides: TGTGCCAGCAGTCACGACAGGGCAAGCTCCTACGAGCAGTACTTC. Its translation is CASSHDRASSYEQYF.

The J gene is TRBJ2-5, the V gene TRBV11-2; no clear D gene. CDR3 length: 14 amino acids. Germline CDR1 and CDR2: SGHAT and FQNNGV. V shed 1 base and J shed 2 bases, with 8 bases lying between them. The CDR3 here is CASSLARLQETQYF. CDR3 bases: TGTGCCAGCAGCTTAGCAAGACTTCAAGAGACCCAGTACTTC.

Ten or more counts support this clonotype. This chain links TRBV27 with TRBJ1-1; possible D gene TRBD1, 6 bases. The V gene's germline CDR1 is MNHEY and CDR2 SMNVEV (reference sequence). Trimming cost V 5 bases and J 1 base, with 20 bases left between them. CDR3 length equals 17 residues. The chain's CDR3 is CASSQVYTGKSNTEAFF. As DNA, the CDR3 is TGTGCCAGCAGTCAAGTCTATACAGGGAAATCGAACACTGAAGCTTTCTTT.

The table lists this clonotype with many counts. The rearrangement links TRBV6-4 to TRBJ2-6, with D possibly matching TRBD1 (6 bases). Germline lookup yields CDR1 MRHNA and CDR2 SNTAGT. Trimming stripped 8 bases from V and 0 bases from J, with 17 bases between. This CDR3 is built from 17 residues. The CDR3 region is CASGPGQKFSGANVLTF. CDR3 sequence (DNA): TGTGCCAGCGGGCCGGGACAAAAGTTCTCTGGGGCCAACGTCCTGACTTTC.